The source of this TCR beta chain is a study of cytomegalovirus exposure and HLA in healthy donors. General study findings and limits: A likely sequencing artifact accounted for one observed cluster of highly shared sequence variants. It emerged from a later analysis that several of the most significant clusters appeared to be linked to common viral pathogens.

Primers: 60 Vbeta forward and 13 Jbeta reverse. TCRdb keeps only in-frame clones here, not all; method: immunoSEQ multiplex PCR. This table holds tens of thousands of clones. With respect to this clone: The antigen is not known.

The CDR3 is made up of 19 amino acids. With 3 bases removed from V and 2 bases from J, the gap between germline ends came to 24 bases. Germline loops: CDR1 SGHVS, CDR2 FQNEAQ. This sequence was found in a man younger than 35 in good health and CMV-seropositive. The sequencing sample was made of PBMCs. The chain links TRBV7-8 to TRBJ2-3; D is perhaps TRBD1 (6 bases). The CDR3 coding sequence is TGTGCCAGCAGCTTTTTTTATCGGGGAAGGACAGAGAACACAGATACGCAGTATTTT. Translation: CASSFFYRGRTENTDTQYF.